The subject of this entry is one T cell receptor beta chain. Its target is not known. This sample stems from a study of T cell responses to AZD1222 COVID-19 vaccine. Study overall: Second-dose schedules of about 4 or about 12 weeks were combined. Findings and limits, study-wide: Clonal diversity was possibly underestimated; the donors were predominantly white British and more often female.

Repertoires were generated with immunoSEQ multiplex PCR, while TCRdb's copy carries only in-frame clones and drops some. The sample carries about 100,000 clones, around nine tenths recorded once. This clonotype was sampled from an adult in good health. The sequencing used peripheral blood, collected on day 0 of AZD1222 vaccination.

CDR3 in amino acids: CASSLGLAVSDTQYF. The DNA of the CDR3 is TGTGCCAGCAGCCTGGGACTAGCGGTTTCAGATACGCAGTATTTT. The chain is built from TRBV7-6 and TRBJ2-3, with TRBD2 matching 11 bases. The CDR3 is made up of 15 amino acids. The V gene end was trimmed by 5 bases and the J gene end by 4 bases; junction bases not matched to a gene: 5. The germline CDR1 and CDR2 sequences are SGHVS and FNYEAQ.